Listed below are T cell receptor beta chains from one sample, sequenced in a study of CD8 T cells in ankylosing spondylitis. TCRdb reprocessed the 5' RACE reads via MiXCR and lists one record per CDR3 protein. Here the sample spans approximately 190,000 distinct CDR3 sequences, 10% to 15% being singletons. The source material was blood, either unsorted or a sorted T cell fraction (not recorded which). These receptors originate from a female donor with ankylosing spondylitis or in good health (not recorded which). The CDR3 runs from the conserved cysteine through the conserved F or W. D genes are given only for firm matches. Size is stated for part of the rows, as once, few or many counts, or as a class when the clone is expanded.

v_gene	d_gene	j_gene	abundance	CDR3aa	CDR3nt
TRBV29-1	.	TRBJ1-5	.	CSVGRGDNQPQHF	TGCAGCGTTGGGAGGGGGGACAATCAGCCCCAGCATTTT
TRBV5-1	.	TRBJ1-2	many	CASSWDGYGYTF	TGCGCCAGCAGCTGGGACGGTTATGGCTACACCTTC
TRBV7-3	.	TRBJ2-3	few	CASSLAFGTQYF	TGTGCCAGCAGCTTAGCTTTCGGTACGCAGTATTTT
TRBV11-2	TRBD2	TRBJ2-7	few	CASSPISGMGSYEQYF	TGTGCCAGCAGCCCCATTAGCGGGATGGGATCCTACGAGCAGTACTTC
TRBV7-2	.	TRBJ2-7	many	CASSLDRVEQYF	TGTGCCAGCAGCTTAGACAGGGTCGAGCAGTACTTC
TRBV5-1	.	TRBJ2-5	many	CASSLAQARETQYF	TGCGCCAGCAGCTTGGCTCAAGCTCGAGAGACCCAGTACTTC
TRBV20-1	.	TRBJ2-7	.	CSARVTNSYEQYF	TGCAGTGCTAGAGTTACTAACTCCTACGAGCAGTACTTC
TRBV28	TRBD1	TRBJ2-4	.	CASSDPGQGGGNIQYF	TGTGCCAGCAGTGATCCGGGACAGGGGGGAGGAAACATTCAGTACTTC
TRBV7-9	TRBD1	TRBJ1-4	few	CASSLRTGVEKLFF	TGTGCCAGCAGCTTGAGGACAGGGGTTGAAAAACTGTTTTTT
TRBV28	.	TRBJ2-7	many	CASSLGHFYEQYF	TGTGCCAGCAGTTTAGGACATTTCTACGAGCAGTACTTC
TRBV11-3	.	TRBJ2-1	.	CASTAGAFSYNEQFF	TGTGCCAGCACCGCAGGGGCGTTCTCCTACAATGAGCAGTTCTTC
TRBV20-1	TRBD1	TRBJ2-2	few	CSARARDRAGRELFF	TGCAGTGCTAGAGCCCGGGACAGGGCCGGCCGGGAGCTGTTTTTT
TRBV5-1	TRBD1	TRBJ1-2	many	CASSHDRTGGNGYTF	TGCGCCAGCAGCCACGACCGAACAGGGGGCAATGGCTACACCTTC
TRBV5-1	.	TRBJ2-7	many	CASSLTVGYEQYF	TGCGCCAGCAGCTTGACAGTCGGCTACGAGCAGTACTTC
TRBV29-1	TRBD1	TRBJ2-2	many	CSGTADPEGAVEAGELFF	TGCAGCGGAACCGCAGACCCCGAGGGGGCCGTCGAGGCCGGGGAGCTGTTTTTT
TRBV30	.	TRBJ2-2	few	CACFLGTGELFF	TGTGCCTGTTTTCTGGGCACCGGGGAGCTGTTTTTT
TRBV7-9	.	TRBJ1-4	few	CASSLSTQGTNEKLFF	TGTGCCAGCAGCCTCTCCACGCAGGGGACTAATGAAAAACTGTTTTTT
TRBV5-1	.	TRBJ2-7	many	CASSLAGMYEQYF	TGCGCCAGCAGCTTGGCCGGAATGTACGAGCAGTACTTC
TRBV4-3	.	TRBJ1-1	few	CASSQEWSGSAHMNTEAFF	TGCGCCAGCAGCCAAGAATGGAGTGGGTCAGCTCATATGAACACTGAAGCTTTCTTT
TRBV3-1	.	TRBJ1-2	many	CASTSVGERNYGYTF	TGTGCCAGCACCTCGGTGGGGGAACGGAACTATGGCTACACCTTC
TRBV20-1	TRBD2	TRBJ2-2	.	CSARVHRSGTSGFPTGELFF	TGCAGTGCTAGAGTTCACCGGTCTGGGACTAGCGGGTTCCCCACCGGGGAGCTGTTTTTT
TRBV5-4	TRBD1	TRBJ1-2	many	CASSWDRSNYGYTF	TGTGCCAGCAGCTGGGACAGGTCTAACTATGGCTACACCTTC
TRBV5-6	.	TRBJ2-7	many	CASSLYRTEQYF	TGTGCCAGCAGCTTGTACCGTACCGAGCAGTACTTC
TRBV19	.	TRBJ2-1	.	CASSIATSWHEQFF	TGTGCCAGTAGTATCGCAACGAGTTGGCATGAGCAGTTCTTC
TRBV15	.	TRBJ1-4	few	CATSRGLETFDEKLFF	TGTGCCACCAGCAGAGGGTTAGAGACCTTTGATGAAAAACTGTTTTTT
TRBV10-3	TRBD1	TRBJ1-1	many	CAIKIRTGEDTEAFF	TGTGCCATCAAAATTAGAACAGGGGAGGACACTGAAGCTTTCTTT
TRBV20-1	.	TRBJ1-5	many	CSAQGDTKNQPQHF	TGCAGTGCCCAAGGGGACACCAAAAATCAGCCCCAGCATTTT
TRBV7-9	.	TRBJ2-7	many	CASSLETSYEQYF	TGTGCCAGCAGCTTAGAAACTAGCTACGAGCAGTACTTC
TRBV5-1	.	TRBJ2-1	few	CASSSAPSNEQFF	TGCGCCAGCAGCAGTGCCCCCTCCAATGAGCAGTTCTTC
TRBV5-1	.	TRBJ2-5	few	CASSLFPGGGETQYF	TGCGCCAGCAGCTTGTTCCCAGGGGGAGGAGAGACCCAGTACTTC
TRBV7-2	.	TRBJ2-3	few	CASSFPWGDTQYF	TGTGCCAGCAGCTTCCCGTGGGGAGATACGCAGTATTTT
TRBV11-2	.	TRBJ1-1	many	CASSLVMGEKNTEAFF	TGTGCCAGCAGCTTAGTGATGGGAGAGAAGAACACTGAAGCTTTCTTT
TRBV2	.	TRBJ2-3	few	CASSDLASLSTDTQYF	TGTGCCAGCAGTGACTTGGCGTCCCTTTCCACAGATACGCAGTATTTT
TRBV7-2	.	TRBJ2-5	.	CASSLDSGGQETQYF	TGTGCCAGCAGCTTAGACAGTGGGGGACAAGAGACCCAGTACTTC
TRBV6-1	TRBD1	TRBJ2-3	many	CASRGGLGQGNTDTQYF	TGTGCCAGCAGGGGAGGACTGGGACAGGGTAACACAGATACGCAGTATTTT
TRBV20-1	TRBD1	TRBJ1-5	many	CSAQGANQPQHF	TGCAGTGCTCAGGGGGCGAATCAGCCCCAGCATTTT
TRBV12-3/TRBV12-4	.	TRBJ1-1	many	CASSLAKTGLMNTEAFF	TGTGCCAGCAGTTTAGCTAAAACAGGGTTGATGAACACTGAAGCTTTCTTT
TRBV7-2	.	TRBJ2-1	many	CASSLWLNNEQFF	TGTGCCAGCAGCTTATGGCTTAACAATGAGCAGTTCTTC
TRBV27	.	TRBJ2-1	many	CASSLSGGSSYNEQFF	TGTGCCAGCAGTTTAAGCGGAGGGAGCTCCTACAATGAGCAGTTCTTC
TRBV5-1	.	TRBJ2-1	.	CASSTGTRFGDEQFF	TGCGCCAGCAGCACCGGGACTCGCTTTGGGGATGAGCAGTTCTTC
TRBV29-1	.	TRBJ2-5	.	CSVASGETQYF	TGCAGCGTTGCGTCGGGTGAGACCCAGTACTTC
TRBV6-5	.	TRBJ1-3	many	CASSYSRRGGGNTIYF	TGTGCCAGCAGTTACTCGAGGAGGGGCGGTGGAAACACCATATATTTT
TRBV12-3/TRBV12-4	TRBD2	TRBJ2-3	many	CASIRRLGAGGPADTQYF	TGTGCCAGCATCCGACGTTTAGGAGCGGGAGGGCCCGCAGATACGCAGTATTTT
TRBV20-1	TRBD2	TRBJ2-3	many	CSARGLAGLTDTQYF	TGCAGTGCTAGAGGACTAGCGGGCCTCACAGATACGCAGTATTTT
TRBV18	.	TRBJ2-1	.	CASSPGGVFNNEQFF	TGTGCCAGCTCTCCCGGGGGTGTGTTTAACAATGAGCAGTTCTTC
TRBV12-3/TRBV12-4	.	TRBJ1-5	many	CASTQGGQPQHF	TGTGCCAGCACACAGGGAGGACAGCCCCAGCATTTT
TRBV7-2	.	TRBJ1-2	many	CASSAIDRANYGYTF	TGTGCCAGCAGCGCCATTGACAGAGCTAACTATGGCTACACCTTC
TRBV20-1	.	TRBJ2-4	many	CSARADSVLQYF	TGCAGTGCTAGAGCAGATTCGGTTCTTCAGTACTTC
TRBV12-3/TRBV12-4	.	TRBJ2-7	many	CASSSQTGLPQSEQYF	TGTGCCAGCAGTAGCCAAACAGGACTTCCCCAAAGCGAGCAGTACTTC
TRBV10-3	TRBD1	TRBJ2-7	.	CAIRDRGEQYF	TGTGCCATCAGGGACAGGGGCGAGCAGTACTTC
TRBV7-2	.	TRBJ2-5	.	CASSSRPLLGVETQYF	TGTGCCAGCAGCTCCCGGCCCTTACTGGGCGTGGAGACCCAGTACTTC
TRBV19	.	TRBJ2-1	.	CASSIGRISSYNEQFF	TGTGCCAGTAGTATCGGCCGGATTAGCTCCTACAATGAGCAGTTCTTC
TRBV4-1	TRBD1	TRBJ2-2	.	CASSLHRGDNTGELFF	TGCGCCAGCAGCCTTCACAGGGGGGATAACACCGGGGAGCTGTTTTTT
TRBV27	.	TRBJ2-1	.	CACSLSGEPYNEQFF	TGTGCCTGCAGTTTATCAGGAGAGCCCTACAATGAGCAGTTCTTC
TRBV19	.	TRBJ1-5	many	CASSVGLRQPQHF	TGTGCCTCTAGCGTGGGGTTGAGGCAGCCCCAGCATTTT